The 26 T cell receptor beta chains below all came from one sample that was sequenced in a study of T-cell reconstitution after alpha-beta-depleted transplantation in children. Preparation of the TCRbeta library was carried out with unique molecular identifiers. TCRdb independently ran MiXCR on the PCR reads; one entry per CDR3 protein. Of over 70,000 distinct CDR3 sequences listed, approximately 9.2% were seen once; the top ten hold 6.9%. Here the sequenced sample was PBMCs from the stem cell graft donor, taken from the stem cell graft. Receptors originate from a human donor who donated a stem cell graft to a child with congenital amegakaryocytic thrombocytopenia.

This clonotype was seen many times. The V call is TRBV12-3 or TRBV12-4, the J call TRBJ2-7; 7 bases agree with TRBD1. The CDR3 length is 15 residues. V dropped 6 bases and J dropped 3; count of bases not matched to a gene: 11. The CDR3 sequence is CASRAGDSMYYEQYF. CDR3 coding DNA: TGTGCCAGCAGGGCCGGGGACAGCATGTACTACGAGCAGTACTTC.

Many counts were recorded for this clonotype. The chain joins TRBV5-1 to TRBJ2-5; D not certain. The CDR3 sequence is 14 residues long. Germline CDR1 and CDR2: SGHRS and YFSETQ. Trimming cost V 2 bases and J 2 bases, with 10 bases left between them. The CDR3 loop reads CASSFSRGQETQYF. CDR3 nucleotide sequence: TGCGCCAGCAGCTTTTCCAGAGGACAAGAGACCCAGTACTTC.

The table lists this clonotype with many counts. V and J are TRBV6-1 and TRBJ2-5, with D perhaps matching TRBD2 (6 bases). There are 14 residues in the CDR3. The V and J ends lost 6 bases and 2 bases respectively, with 13 bases between them. Germline V gene sequence: CDR1 MNHNS, CDR2 SASEGT. CDR3 sequence: CASSPRDFQETQYF. DNA for the CDR3: TGTGCCAGCAGCCCCCGGGACTTTCAAGAGACCCAGTACTTC.

This clonotype was detected ten times or more. This rearrangement joins TRBV6-1 to TRBJ2-1; 7 bases agree with TRBD2. Germline V gives CDR1 MNHNS, CDR2 SASEGT. This CDR3 contains 19 residues. The V segment lost 7 bases and the J segment 0 bases; nucleotides outside the gene matches: 18. The CDR3 reads CASNEGLAVTCCSYNEQFF. For the CDR3, the DNA is TGTGCCAGCAATGAGGGGCTAGCGGTTACTTGCTGCTCCTACAATGAGCAGTTCTTC.

This clonotype was found many times. This chain links TRBV6-5 with TRBJ1-1; D remains unclear. The CDR3 covers 15 residues. The V and J ends lost 3 bases and 1 base respectively, with 12 bases between them. Germline CDR1 is MNHEY and CDR2 is SVGAGI. The CDR3 DNA reads as TGTGCCAGCAGTTATGGGGTGGTAAGGAACACTGAAGCTTTCTTT. Translating it yields CASSYGVVRNTEAFF.

In this sample, this clonotype turned up many times. This sequence joins TRBV20-1 and TRBJ2-7; 9 bases line up with TRBD2. J lost 1 base, V lost 8 bases, and 9 bases had no gene match. CDR1 is DFQATT, CDR2 SNEGSKA, per germline (reference sequence). CDR3 length: 14 residues. Here the CDR3 reads CSTTAGGMSYEQYF. Written as DNA, the CDR3 is TGCAGTACAACAGCGGGAGGAATGTCCTACGAGCAGTACTTC.

There are a few counts of this clonotype. The V call is TRBV20-1, the J call TRBJ2-7; D gene uncertain. This CDR3 has 13 amino acids. Trimming took 6 bases from V and 0 from J, leaving 12 bases between them. Germline values: CDR1 DFQATT, CDR2 SNEGSKA (reference sequence). CDR3: CSATADLSYEQYF. Written as DNA, the CDR3 is TGCAGTGCCACCGCCGACCTCTCCTACGAGCAGTACTTC.

There are many counts of this clonotype. The rearrangement joins TRBV7-2 to TRBJ1-2, with D uncertain. Germline CDR1 is SGHTA and CDR2 is FQGNSA. This CDR3 region has 13 residues. Deletions cut 3 bases from V and 8 bases from J, with 13 bases between. CDR3 bases: TGTGCCAGCAGCTTCGATGGGTTGATCGGCTACACCTTC. Translation gives CASSFDGLIGYTF. The full variable domain, rest sourced from reference TRBV7-2 and TRBJ1-2, is GAGVSQSPSNKVTEKGKDVELRCDPISGHTALYWYRQSLGQGLEFLIYFQGNSAPDKSGLPSDRFSAERTGGSVSTLTIQRTQQEDSAVYLCASSFDGLIGYTFGSGTRLTVV.

This clonotype was counted ten times or more. This chain joins TRBV6-5 and TRBJ2-1; possible D gene TRBD2, 5 bases. The CDR3 covers 16 residues. Germline V gene lookup returns CDR1 MNHEY and CDR2 SVGAGI. V was cut by 5 bases and J by 7 bases, with 21 bases left in between. The CDR3 DNA is TGTGCCAGCAGTACCACCCCGCGCGGGTCGAAAAATGAGCAGTTCTTC. Its translation is CASSTTPRGSKNEQFF.

This clonotype has at least ten counts. The chain uses TRBV12-3 or TRBV12-4 and TRBJ1-3, with 7 nucleotides matching TRBD1. After removal of 3 bases from V and 0 bases from J, the junction contained 5 bases not matched to a gene. The CDR3 runs to 16 residues. CDR3 in amino acids: CASSFEGQRSGNTIYF. The CDR3 DNA sequence: TGTGCCAGCAGTTTTGAGGGACAGCGCTCTGGAAACACCATATATTTT.

This clonotype turned up a few times. This chain links TRBV3-1 with TRBJ2-3, with 7 positions matching TRBD2. The length of the CDR3 is 17 residues. From germline, CDR1 is LGHDT and CDR2 YNNKEL (reference sequence). Trimming at V came to 4 bases and at J to 4 bases, leaving 14 bases not matched to a gene. CDR3 DNA sequence: TGTGCCAGCAGCCCTCCGGTGAGCGGGGCCTATGCAGATACGCAGTATTTT. This codes for CASSPPVSGAYADTQYF.

The V gene is TRBV29-1, the J gene TRBJ1-4; 8 bases align to TRBD1. With 3 bases clipped from V and 8 bases from J, the junction kept 8 bases outside the gene matches. The CDR3 is made up of 14 amino acids. CDR1 SQVTM and CDR2 ANQGSEA come from the germline V gene. The CDR3 protein is CSVEAGQGREKLFF. Here the CDR3 DNA reads TGCAGCGTTGAGGCTGGACAGGGTCGGGAAAAACTGTTTTTT.

This clonotype was seen many times. The chain combines TRBV19 with TRBJ2-1; D not resolved. CDR1 LNHDA and CDR2 SQIVND come from the germline V gene (reference sequence). The CDR3 spans 13 residues. The V and J ends lost 5 bases and 8 bases respectively, with 13 bases between them. The CDR3 region is CASSDRPVDEQFF. The CDR3 DNA follows: TGTGCCAGTAGTGATCGACCGGTTGATGAGCAGTTCTTC.

This clonotype was seen ten or more times. The chain has TRBV18 and TRBJ2-1, with 8 bases matching TRBD1. The CDR3 runs to 16 residues. Germline lookup yields CDR1 KGHSH and CDR2 LQKENI. The ends lost 5 bases at V and 3 bases at J; junction bases unmatched: 9. CDR3 protein: CASSIRGQVHYNEQFF. DNA of the CDR3: TGTGCCAGCTCAATTCGGGGACAGGTTCACTACAATGAGCAGTTCTTC.

The sample holds many counts of this clonotype. This chain connects TRBV20-1 to TRBJ2-1; TRBD2 agrees at 9 bases. Germline loops: CDR1 DFQATT, CDR2 SNEGSKA (reference sequence). Germline trimming cut 1 base from V and 0 bases from J; bases unmatched to any gene: 4. CDR3 size: 16 residues. The CDR3 here is CSARGISGSSYNEQFF. The CDR3 DNA reads as TGCAGTGCTAGAGGAATTAGCGGGAGCTCCTACAATGAGCAGTTCTTC.

This clonotype has at least ten counts. The chain is built from TRBV9 and TRBJ1-2, with TRBD1 as a possible D gene (6 bases). The CDR3 covers 13 residues. The V end was cut by 0 bases, the J end by 8 bases, with 11 bases between. Germline V gene lookup returns CDR1 SGDLS and CDR2 YYNGEE. CDR3 DNA: TGTGCCAGCAGCGTAGGACAGGCCCTAGGCTACACCTTC. It translates to CASSVGQALGYTF.

This clonotype was seen at least ten times. V and J are TRBV20-1 and TRBJ2-7; possibly TRBD2 for D (5 bases). From germline, CDR1 is DFQATT and CDR2 SNEGSKA (reference sequence). Trimming pared 3 bases from V and 5 bases from J, leaving 14 bases between. CDR3 length: 13 residues. The CDR3 protein is CSASGVLSNEQYF. In DNA form, the CDR3 reads TGCAGTGCTAGCGGGGTTCTATCCAACGAGCAGTACTTC.

This clonotype was picked up many times. This chain connects TRBV4-1 to TRBJ2-7, with D perhaps assigned TRBD1 or TRBD2 (5 bases each). CDR3 length equals 14 residues. Trimming stripped 0 bases from V and 7 bases from J, with 13 bases between. Germline-derived CDR1 and CDR2 are MGHRA and YSYEKL. CDR3 nucleotides: TGCGCCAGCAGCCAAGATAGAGGTTGGGGGGAGCAGTACTTC. Protein product: CASSQDRGWGEQYF.

This clonotype was recorded at least ten times. The chain recombines TRBV7-2 with TRBJ2-3; D is perhaps TRBD2 (5 bases). The length of the CDR3 is 16 residues. The germline V gene encodes CDR1 SGHTA and CDR2 FQGNSA. Trimming removed 7 bases from V and 4 bases from J, with 21 bases in between. In DNA form, the CDR3 reads TGTGCCAGCACGCCAAGCGGACCTCTTAGGGCAGATACGCAGTATTTT. Protein: CASTPSGPLRADTQYF.

This chain uses TRBV11-2 with TRBJ2-3; D may be TRBD1 or TRBD2 (5 bases each). The CDR3 length is 18 residues. Per germline, CDR1 SGHAT and CDR2 FQNNGV. Trimming cost V 6 bases and J 4 bases, with 26 bases left between them. This chain's CDR3 is CASRPDRPGRSGADTQYF. CDR3 bases: TGTGCCAGCAGACCCGACCGACCGGGACGGTCTGGGGCAGATACGCAGTATTTT. Full variable domain (rest looked up from reference TRBV11-2 and TRBJ2-3): EAGVAQSPRYKIIEKRQSVAFWCNPISGHATLYWYQQILGQGPKLLIQFQNNGVVDDSQLPKDRFSAERLKGVDSTLKIQPAKLEDSAVYLCASRPDRPGRSGADTQYFGPGTRLTVL.

This clonotype has a count of ten or more. The V and J genes are TRBV12-3 or TRBV12-4 and TRBJ2-7, with 7 bases lining up with TRBD1. J gave up 7 bases and V 8 bases, and 5 bases lay outside the gene matches. This CDR3 is 11 amino acids long. The CDR3 spells CASGYRGEQYF. The CDR3, as DNA: TGTGCCAGCGGCTACAGGGGTGAGCAGTACTTC.

This clonotype was picked up many times. The rearrangement links TRBV28 to TRBJ2-5; weak D call: TRBD2 (5 bases). The CDR3 length is 15 residues. V lost 6 bases and J 5 bases, leaving 19 bases between the germline ends. CDR1 is MDHEN, CDR2 SYDVKM, per germline. CDR3 amino acids: CASRTTLVGFETQYF. CDR3 sequence (DNA): TGTGCCAGCAGGACCACACTAGTCGGGTTCGAGACCCAGTACTTC.

This clonotype was seen ten or more times. The V and J genes are TRBV18 and TRBJ1-1; D perhaps matches TRBD1 (5 bases). Trimming removed 2 bases from V and 7 bases from J, with 8 bases in between. There are 12 residues in the CDR3. Germline loops: CDR1 KGHSH, CDR2 LQKENI. CDR3 loop: CASSPGGGEAFF. DNA for the CDR3: TGTGCCAGCTCACCAGGGGGGGGTGAAGCTTTCTTT.

The table lists this clonotype with many counts. This chain links TRBV20-1 with TRBJ1-4, with D hard to call. CDR1 and CDR2 (germline): DFQATT, SNEGSKA (reference sequence). The CDR3 covers 14 residues. V was pared by 3 bases and J by 8 bases, with 16 bases between. The CDR3 bases are TGCAGTGCTAGTACCGGGAACATCCAAGAAAAACTGTTTTTT. Its protein is CSASTGNIQEKLFF.

In its sample, this clonotype was seen many times. V gene TRBV20-1 combines with J gene TRBJ1-3, with D perhaps matching TRBD1 (6 bases). This CDR3 comprises 16 residues. Germline V gives CDR1 DFQATT, CDR2 SNEGSKA (reference sequence). Deletions cut 5 bases from V and 0 bases from J, with 17 bases between. CDR3 loop: CSAFAPGHHSGNTIYF. The CDR3 DNA is TGCAGTGCTTTTGCTCCGGGACACCACTCTGGAAACACCATATATTTT.

This clonotype showed up many times. The rearrangement uses TRBV29-1 and TRBJ2-3; D is perhaps TRBD2 (6 bases). This CDR3 has 16 amino acids. Trimming cost V 0 bases and J 1 base, with 14 bases left between them. CDR1 and CDR2 (germline): SQVTM, ANQGSEA. CDR3 DNA sequence: TGCAGCGTTGAAGAGGACTACCAGGGAGGCACAGATACGCAGTATTTT. Its protein is CSVEEDYQGGTDTQYF.